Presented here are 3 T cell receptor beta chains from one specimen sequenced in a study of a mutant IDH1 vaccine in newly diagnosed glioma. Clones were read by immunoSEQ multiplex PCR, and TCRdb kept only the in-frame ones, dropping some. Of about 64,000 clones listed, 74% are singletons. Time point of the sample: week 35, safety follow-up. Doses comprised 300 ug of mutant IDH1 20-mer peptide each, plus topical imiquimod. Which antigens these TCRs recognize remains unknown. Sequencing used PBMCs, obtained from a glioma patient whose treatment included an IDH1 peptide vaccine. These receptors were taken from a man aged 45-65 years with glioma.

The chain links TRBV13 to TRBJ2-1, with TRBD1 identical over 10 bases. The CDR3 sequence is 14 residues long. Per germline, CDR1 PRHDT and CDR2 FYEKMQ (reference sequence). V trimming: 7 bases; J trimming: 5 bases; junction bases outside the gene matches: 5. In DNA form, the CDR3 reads TGTGCCAGCAAATTGGACAGGGGGGACAATGAGCAGTTCTTC. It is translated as CASKLDRGDNEQFF.

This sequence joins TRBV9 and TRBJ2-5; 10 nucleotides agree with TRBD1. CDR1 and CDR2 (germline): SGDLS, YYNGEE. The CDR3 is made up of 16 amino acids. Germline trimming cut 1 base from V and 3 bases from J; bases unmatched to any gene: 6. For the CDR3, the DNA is TGTGCCAGCAGCGTAATGGGACAGGGGAAGGAAGAGACCCAGTACTTC. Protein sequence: CASSVMGQGKEETQYF.

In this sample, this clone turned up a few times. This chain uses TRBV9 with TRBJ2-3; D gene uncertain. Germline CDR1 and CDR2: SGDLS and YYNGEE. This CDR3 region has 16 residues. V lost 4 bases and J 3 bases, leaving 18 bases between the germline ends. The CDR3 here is CASSPRAQPRTDTQYF. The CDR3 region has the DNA TGTGCCAGCAGCCCCCGGGCCCAGCCAAGGACAGATACGCAGTATTTT.